This entry lists 26 T cell receptor beta chains sequenced from one sample in a study of control samples from healthy donors and cancer patients. Clones were read by immunoSEQ multiplex PCR, and TCRdb kept only the in-frame ones, dropping some. The sample records 390,000 or so clones, over 75% being singletons. The specimen was PBMCs. All receptors come from a man aged 40-49 years with head and neck cancer.

The genes are TRBV28 and TRBJ1-5, with no clear D. Trimming pared 6 bases from V and 9 bases from J, leaving 9 bases between. Germline V gene data show CDR1 as MDHEN and CDR2 as SYDVKM. The CDR3 is 11 amino acids. CDR3 sequence reads: CASSSIRPQHF. The CDR3 DNA sequence: TGTGCCAGCAGCTCAATCAGGCCCCAGCATTTT.

The rearrangement uses TRBV28 and TRBJ1-2, with a possible D match to TRBD1 (6 bases). V gave up 4 bases and J gave up 0 bases, with 12 bases separating them. The V gene's germline CDR1 is MDHEN and CDR2 SYDVKM. CDR3 length: 15 amino acids. CDR3 nucleotide sequence: TGTGCCAGCAGTTCCAGACAGGCCACTAACTATGGCTACACCTTC. Translating gives CASSSRQATNYGYTF.

This rearrangement joins TRBV5-1 to TRBJ1-4, with no clear D. The germline gives CDR1 SGHRS, CDR2 YFSETQ. The V and J ends lost 4 bases and 1 base respectively, with 8 bases between them. The CDR3 length is 14 residues. The CDR3: CASSRAGTNEKLFF. For the CDR3, the DNA is TGCGCCAGCAGCCGCGCAGGAACTAATGAAAAACTGTTTTTT.

About this clone: Other DNA sequences in this sample translate to the same CDR3. The chain joins TRBV29-1 to TRBJ1-5; 9 bases match TRBD1. CDR3 size: 13 residues. Germline lookup yields CDR1 SQVTM and CDR2 ANQGSEA. V trimming: 5 bases; J trimming: 4 bases; junction bases outside the gene matches: 3. The CDR3 region is CSVPGTGNQPQHF. CDR3 bases: TGCAGCGTTCCCGGGACAGGGAATCAGCCCCAGCATTTT.

V is TRBV27 and J is TRBJ2-3; TRBD2 matches 8 bases. The CDR3 has 18 residues. Trimming cost V 6 bases and J 2 bases; bases outside gene matches: 16. Germline V lookup: CDR1 MNHEY, CDR2 SMNVEV (reference sequence). CDR3 in amino acids: CASSGGAGALIYTDTQYF. For the CDR3, the DNA is TGTGCCAGCAGCGGGGGGGCAGGGGCCCTTATTTACACAGATACGCAGTATTTT.

This chain connects TRBV20-1 to TRBJ2-5; D gene ambiguous. Germline-derived CDR1 and CDR2 are DFQATT and SNEGSKA (reference sequence). With 6 bases removed from V and 5 bases from J, the gap between germline ends came to 10 bases. The CDR3 runs 11 residues. CDR3 sequence: CSAEVWETQYF. The CDR3 DNA sequence: TGCAGTGCCGAGGTCTGGGAGACCCAGTACTTC.

V and J are TRBV4-2 and TRBJ2-7; D unresolved. Germline CDR1 is LGHNA and CDR2 is YNFKEQ. This CDR3 has 14 amino acids. The V and J ends lost 0 bases and 0 bases respectively, with 6 bases between them. In DNA form, the CDR3 reads TGTGCCAGCAGCCAAGAACGGGTCTCCTACGAGCAGTACTTC. It codes for CASSQERVSYEQYF.

The chain combines TRBV5-1 with TRBJ1-5; maybe TRBD1 (5 bases). Trimming took 4 bases from V and 4 from J, leaving 18 bases between them. CDR1 is SGHRS, CDR2 YFSETQ, per germline. This CDR3 is built from 16 residues. CDR3 bases: TGCGCCAGCAGCCCGGCCAGGGTGTTAGCGAATCAGCCCCAGCATTTT. It translates to CASSPARVLANQPQHF.

V gene TRBV6-5 combines with J gene TRBJ1-6, with a possible D match to TRBD1 (6 bases). V lost 5 bases and J lost 9, with 17 bases in between. The CDR3 covers 15 residues. CDR1 is MNHEY, CDR2 SVGAGI, per germline. In nucleotides, the CDR3 is TGTGCCAGCAGTACGGGGGGGCCCAAAAGTTCACCCCTCCACTTT. Its protein product is CASSTGGPKSSPLHF.

The rearrangement uses TRBV7-3 and TRBJ2-1; maybe TRBD2 (6 bases). V shed 2 bases and J shed 5 bases, with 10 bases lying between them. The CDR3 sequence is 14 residues long. The germline gives CDR1 SGHTA, CDR2 FQGTGA. CDR3 in amino acids: CASSLRGNDNEQFF. The CDR3 DNA reads TGTGCCAGCAGCTTACGGGGGAATGACAATGAGCAGTTCTTC.

The V call is TRBV28, the J call TRBJ2-5, with 10 nucleotides matching TRBD1. The CDR3 extends over 15 amino acids. Unmatched junction bases numbered 7, after V lost 6 bases and J lost 3 bases. Per germline, CDR1 MDHEN and CDR2 SYDVKM. In nucleotides, the CDR3 is TGTGCCAGCAGACTCGGACAGGGGGGCGAAGAGACCCAGTACTTC. It translates to CASRLGQGGEETQYF.

This sequence joins TRBV3-1 (or the pseudogene TRBV3-2) and TRBJ2-2, with D perhaps matching TRBD1 (5 bases). Germline V gene lookup returns CDR1 LGHDT and CDR2 YNNKEL (reference sequence). This CDR3 is 16 amino acids long. The germline V and J ends were trimmed by 0 bases and 3 bases, with 11 bases remaining between them. CDR3 in DNA: TGTGCCAGCAGCCAAGACTATGGGGCCGACACCGGGGAGCTGTTTTTT. Its protein is CASSQDYGADTGELFF.

The chain combines TRBV25-1 with TRBJ2-1; D is undetermined. Germline CDR1 and CDR2: MGHDK and SYGVNS. V lost 2 bases to trimming and J lost 4 bases, with 3 bases between them. The CDR3 has 12 amino acids. This CDR3 is CASSEDYNEQFF. For the CDR3, the DNA is TGTGCCAGCAGTGAAGATTACAATGAGCAGTTCTTC.

The chain combines TRBV9 with TRBJ2-2, with TRBD2 matching 7 bases. Germline V gives CDR1 SGDLS, CDR2 YYNGEE. V gave up 3 bases and J gave up 5 bases; unmatched junction bases: 7. The length of the CDR3 is 15 residues. The CDR3 DNA sequence: TGTGCCAGCAGCGCTATTCGGGGGGATACCGGGGAGCTGTTTTTT. Translated: CASSAIRGDTGELFF.

Remarks on this clone: The sample carries other DNA sequences with the same CDR3. The chain carries TRBV7-3 and TRBJ2-3; D is unclear. Trimming cost V 1 base and J 1 base, with 0 bases left between them. Germline assignment: CDR1 SGHTA and CDR2 FQGTGA. The CDR3 is 12 amino acids. The CDR3: CASSLSTDTQYF. CDR3 bases: TGTGCCAGCAGCTTAAGCACAGATACGCAGTATTTT.

The gene calls are TRBV4-1 and TRBJ2-2; TRBD1 agrees at 7 bases. Germline assignment: CDR1 MGHRA and CDR2 YSYEKL. V dropped 0 bases and J dropped 1; count of bases not matched to a gene: 8. The CDR3 runs to 18 residues. The CDR3: CASSQDLAGGVNTGELFF. The DNA of the CDR3 is TGCGCCAGCAGCCAAGACCTAGCAGGGGGTGTGAACACCGGGGAGCTGTTTTTT.

This clone was seen once. Other DNA sequences in this sample translate to the same CDR3. The chain carries TRBV28 and TRBJ2-5; D ambiguous. The CDR3 contains 11 residues. V lost 5 bases, J lost 1 base, and 2 bases lay in between. Germline V lookup: CDR1 MDHEN, CDR2 SYDVKM. The CDR3 spells CASSTQETQYF. DNA for the CDR3: TGTGCCAGCAGTACCCAAGAGACCCAGTACTTC. Combining the CDR3 with reference TRBV28 and TRBJ2-5 gives the whole variable domain DVKVTQSSRYLVKRTGEKVFLECVQDMDHENMFWYRQDPGLGLRLIYFSYDVKMKEKGDIPEGYSVSREKKERFSLILESASTNQTSMYLCASSTQETQYFGPGTRLLVL.

This chain connects TRBV14 to TRBJ2-2, with 9 bases matching TRBD2. The CDR3 has 18 amino acids. V was clipped by 0 bases and J by 3 bases; unmatched bases: 8. Germline lookup yields CDR1 SGHDN and CDR2 FVKESK. The CDR3 coding sequence is TGTGCCAGCAGCCAAGACCTTAGCGGGAGAGGGTACACCGGGGAGCTGTTTTTT. It encodes CASSQDLSGRGYTGELFF.

J is TRBJ2-1 and V is TRBV27, with 9 positions matching TRBD1. J was trimmed by 3 bases and V by 6 bases; bases with no gene match: 3. The CDR3 is made up of 14 amino acids. Looked up from germline, CDR1 is MNHEY and CDR2 is SMNVEV (reference sequence). The CDR3 spells CASSSDRGYNEQFF. The DNA for the CDR3 is TGTGCCAGCAGCTCGGACAGGGGCTACAATGAGCAGTTCTTC.

The V gene is TRBV6-4, the J gene TRBJ2-2, with TRBD1 identical over 7 bases. Looked up from germline, CDR1 is MRHNA and CDR2 is SNTAGT. This CDR3 has 17 amino acids. V lost 4 bases and J lost 2; bases outside the gene matches: 10. CDR3 sequence: CASSGGPGQSNTGELFF. The CDR3 coding sequence is TGTGCCAGCAGTGGGGGGCCGGGACAGAGCAACACCGGGGAGCTGTTTTTT.

The chain combines TRBV4-3 with TRBJ1-2; TRBD1 matches at 10 bases. The CDR3 totals 15 residues. The V gene's germline CDR1 is LGHNA and CDR2 YSLEER. Unmatched junction bases numbered 9, after V lost 1 base and J lost 10 bases. The CDR3 bases are TGCGCCAGCAGCCAAGGGACAGGGGGATTAAGTGTCTACACCTTC. Protein product: CASSQGTGGLSVYTF.

This sequence joins TRBV5-1 and TRBJ1-4; 8 bases are shared with TRBD1. Germline V gene sequence: CDR1 SGHRS, CDR2 YFSETQ. The CDR3 is made up of 16 amino acids. V shed 0 bases and J 8 bases; nucleotides not matched to a gene: 9. CDR3: CASSLGNRGTSEKLFF. Here the CDR3 DNA reads TGCGCCAGCAGCTTGGGAAACAGGGGGACAAGCGAAAAACTGTTTTTT.

The chain couples TRBV4-1 to TRBJ2-1; 8 nucleotides match TRBD2. V shed 5 bases, J shed 7 bases, and the junction held 7 bases outside the gene matches. The germline gives CDR1 MGHRA, CDR2 YSYEKL. This CDR3 has 14 residues. CDR3 sequence: CASSLEREWNEQFF. The CDR3 region has the DNA TGCGCCAGCAGCTTAGAGCGGGAGTGGAATGAGCAGTTCTTC.

The rearrangement joins TRBV28 to TRBJ1-5, with TRBD1 as a possible D gene (6 bases). The CDR3 spans 19 residues. Germline CDR1 and CDR2: MDHEN and SYDVKM. The V end lost 4 bases, the J end lost 2 bases, and 24 bases lay between the germline ends. The CDR3 sequence is CASSYWGGRGGVGNQPQHF. The DNA of the CDR3 is TGTGCCAGCAGTTACTGGGGGGGCCGAGGTGGGGTAGGCAATCAGCCCCAGCATTTT.

The V gene is TRBV11-2, the J gene TRBJ1-2; perhaps TRBD1 as D (5 bases). Germline CDR1 reads SGHAT; CDR2 reads FQNNGV. CDR3 length equals 14 residues. V was clipped by 0 bases and J by 4 bases, with 9 bases between them. CDR3 bases: TGTGCCAGCAGCTTAGATGGGGGAGGCTATGGCTACACCTTC. Encoded protein: CASSLDGGGYGYTF.

This clone was detected only once. V is TRBV11-3 and J is TRBJ1-1; unclear D gene. Per the germline V gene, CDR1 is SGHNT and CDR2 is YENEEA. The CDR3 extends over 15 amino acids. V shed 0 bases and J shed 0 bases, with 8 bases lying between them. This CDR3 is CASSLEGNMNTEAFF. The CDR3 region has the DNA TGTGCCAGCAGCTTAGAAGGTAACATGAACACTGAAGCTTTCTTT.